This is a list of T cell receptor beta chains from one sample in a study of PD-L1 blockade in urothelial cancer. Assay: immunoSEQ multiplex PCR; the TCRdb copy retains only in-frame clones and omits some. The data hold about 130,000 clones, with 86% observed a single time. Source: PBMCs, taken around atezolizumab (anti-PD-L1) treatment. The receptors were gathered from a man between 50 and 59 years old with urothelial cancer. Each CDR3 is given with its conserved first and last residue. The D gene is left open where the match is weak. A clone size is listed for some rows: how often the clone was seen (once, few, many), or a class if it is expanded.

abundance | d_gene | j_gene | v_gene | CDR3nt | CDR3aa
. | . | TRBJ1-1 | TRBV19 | TGTGCCAGTAGTAACAGGAACACTGAAGCTTTCTTT | CASSNRNTEAFF
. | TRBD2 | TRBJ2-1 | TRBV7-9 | TGTGCCAGCAGCACCTTAGCGGGAGGGCGGGACAATGAGCAGTTCTTC | CASSTLAGGRDNEQFF
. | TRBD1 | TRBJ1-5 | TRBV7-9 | TGTGCCAGCAGGTCAGGGGGGAATCAGCCCCAGCATTTT | CASRSGGNQPQHF
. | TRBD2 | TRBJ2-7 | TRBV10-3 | TGTGCCATCTCTAGCGGGAGGGACTCCTACGAGCAGTACTTC | CAISSGRDSYEQYF
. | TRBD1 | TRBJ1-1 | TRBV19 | TGTGCCAGTACCTTTATAGGTTGGGGAACAGGGGTAAACACTGAAGCTTTCTTT | CASTFIGWGTGVNTEAFF
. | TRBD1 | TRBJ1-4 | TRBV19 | TGTGCCAGTAGTATACTCGGGACAGCCAATGAAAAACTGTTTTTT | CASSILGTANEKLFF
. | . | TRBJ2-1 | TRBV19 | TGTGCCAGTATGGAGGGCCCCTACAATGAGCAGTTCTTC | CASMEGPYNEQFF
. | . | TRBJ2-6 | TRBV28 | TGTGCCAGCAGTACCGGCGGCTACTCTGGGGCCAACGTCCTGACTTTC | CASSTGGYSGANVLTF
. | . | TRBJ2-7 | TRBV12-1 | TGTGCCAGCAGCCCGTACGACAGGGGGCGCTGGTACGAGCAGTACTTC | CASSPYDRGRWYEQYF
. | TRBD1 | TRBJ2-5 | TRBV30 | TGTGCCTGGGGGACAGGGGGCGAGGAGACCCAGTACTTC | CAWGTGGEETQYF
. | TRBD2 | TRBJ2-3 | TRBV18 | TGTGCCAGCTCACCACCGATGGCGGGAGTGGCAGATACGCAGTATTTT | CASSPPMAGVADTQYF
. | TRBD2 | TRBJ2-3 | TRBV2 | TGTGCCAGCAGAGTAGCGGGGGCAGATACGCAGTATTTT | CASRVAGADTQYF
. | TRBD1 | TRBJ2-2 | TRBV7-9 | TGTGCCAGCAGCTTCCGGACAGGGAAGGCTGGCGGGGAGCTGTTTTTT | CASSFRTGKAGGELFF
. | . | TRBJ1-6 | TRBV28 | TGTGCCAGCAGTTTAGTGACAGCCTATAATTCACCCCTCCACTTT | CASSLVTAYNSPLHF
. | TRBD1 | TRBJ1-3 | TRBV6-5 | TGTGCCAGCAGCTTGAGGGACAGAGGAAACACCATATATTTT | CASSLRDRGNTIYF
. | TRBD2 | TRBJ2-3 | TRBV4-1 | TGCGCCAGCAGCCTGCGGGAGTTCACAGATACGCAGTATTTT | CASSLREFTDTQYF
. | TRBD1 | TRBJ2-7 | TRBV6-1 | TGTGCCAGCAGTGTAGGGACAGCCATGTACGAGCAGTACTTC | CASSVGTAMYEQYF
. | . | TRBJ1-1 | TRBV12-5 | TGTGCTAGTGGTTTTTCAGAGAACACTGAAGCTTTCTTT | CASGFSENTEAFF
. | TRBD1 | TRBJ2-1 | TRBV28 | TGTGCCAGCAGTTTTTCAGGACAGGGCTCCTACAATGAGCAGTTCTTC | CASSFSGQGSYNEQFF
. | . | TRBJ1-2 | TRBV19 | TGTGCCAGTAGTACAGGGGAGTATGGCTACACCTTC | CASSTGEYGYTF
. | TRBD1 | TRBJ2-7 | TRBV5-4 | TGTGCCAGCAGCCCGGGGACAGGGGCCTACTCCTACGAGCAGTACTTC | CASSPGTGAYSYEQYF
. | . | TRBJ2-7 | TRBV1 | TGCACCAGCAGCCACCAGCGTTACCCAGACGACCCACGCCACGAGCAGTACTTC | CTSSHQRYPDDPRHEQYF
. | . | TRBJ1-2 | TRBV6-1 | TGTGCCAGCAGTGCCGTCAGGGCGAACTATGGCTACACCTTC | CASSAVRANYGYTF
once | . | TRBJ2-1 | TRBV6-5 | TGTGCCAGCAGTTACGACTACCGCTCCTACAATGAGCAGTTCTTC | CASSYDYRSYNEQFF
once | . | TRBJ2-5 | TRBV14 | TGTGCCAGCAGCCAAGTATCTTCCGGGTTCCAAGAGACCCAGTACTTC | CASSQVSSGFQETQYF
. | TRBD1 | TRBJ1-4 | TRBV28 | TGTGCCAGCAGCCCACAGGGGGCTTTGGTTGAAAAACTGTTTTTT | CASSPQGALVEKLFF
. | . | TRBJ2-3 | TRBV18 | TGTGCCAGCTCCAAAGACAGGCCCTCACAGGGTACGCAGTATTTT | CASSKDRPSQGTQYF
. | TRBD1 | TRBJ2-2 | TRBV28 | TGTGCCAGCAGCTCCCACAGGGGTGGCACCGGGGAGCTGTTTTTT | CASSSHRGGTGELFF
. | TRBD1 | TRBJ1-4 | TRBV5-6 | TGTGCCAGCAGCTTGGGACAGGGGGGAAAACTGTTTTTT | CASSLGQGGKLFF
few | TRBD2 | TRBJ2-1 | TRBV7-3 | TGTGCCAGCAGCTTGGGACTAGCGGCCCGGAATGAGCAGTTCTTC | CASSLGLAARNEQFF
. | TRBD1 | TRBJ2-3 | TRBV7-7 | TGTGCTAGCAGCCCCCTGACAGGGTCGCGCACAGATACGCAGTATTTT | CASSPLTGSRTDTQYF
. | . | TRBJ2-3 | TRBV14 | TGTGCCAGCAGCCAACCAAAATCGTCCGGAGCCACAGATACGCAGTATTTT | CASSQPKSSGATDTQYF
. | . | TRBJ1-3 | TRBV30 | TGTGCCTGGAGGCAGGGCTCCTCTGGAAACACCATATATTTT | CAWRQGSSGNTIYF
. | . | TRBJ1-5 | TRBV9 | TGTGCCAGCAGCGTTGAAGGACTCGATCAGCCCCAGCATTTT | CASSVEGLDQPQHF
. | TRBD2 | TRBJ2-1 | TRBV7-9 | TGTGCCAGCAGCAATCCCGTTGCGGGAGATGAGCAGTTCTTC | CASSNPVAGDEQFF